This TCR beta chain was captured by sequencing in a study of early T cells in non-severe SARS-CoV-2 infection. Turning to the study itself: Sequencing input comprised bulk RNA from unsorted whole blood; chain pairing was not available.

Details on this clonotype: Antigen specificity is unknown.

Findings and limits, study-wide: VDJdb matching skewed toward anti-spike CD8 responses, missing private and CD4 specificities.

Separate cDNA molecules each had unique molecular identifiers attached to them. MiXCR, run by TCRdb on the 5' RACE reads, gives a single entry per CDR3 protein. The sample lists approximately 100,000 distinct CDR3 sequences; 8% to 13% were seen once. The CDR3 runs to 15 residues. The V segment lost 4 bases and the J segment 8 bases; nucleotides outside the gene matches: 7. CDR1 and CDR2 (germline): SGHTA, FQGNSA. The receptor comes from an adult who was a healthcare worker with PCR-confirmed SARS-CoV-2 infection or an uninfected control (not recorded which). The specimen was whole blood. V usage is TRBV7-2 and J usage is TRBJ2-1, with 11 bases lining up with TRBD2. CDR3: CASSSLAGGPHEQFF. CDR3 bases: TGTGCCAGCAGCTCCTTAGCGGGGGGGCCGCATGAGCAGTTCTTC.